Here is one TCR beta chain with its context. No antigen is known for it. Separate from the 666-subject first cohort was the approximately 110-subject validation cohort, to which the donors belonged. The data are from a study of cytomegalovirus exposure and HLA in healthy donors. Whole-study results and caveats: A classifier reportedly called cytomegalovirus status with high sensitivity and specificity. Rarity held for most TCR sequences, but there were some public TCRs that occurred in many donors.

Assay used: immunoSEQ multiplex PCR; TCRdb lists only in-frame clones, some missing. The data hold 150,000 to 200,000 clones, with around nine tenths observed a single time. The TCR originated in a man younger than 30 in good health and CMV-seropositive. Sequenced sample: PBMCs.

The CDR3 DNA sequence: TGTGCCTGGAGTGCTACAGATACGCAGTATTTT. The encoded protein is CAWSATDTQYF. The rearrangement joins TRBV30 to TRBJ2-3, with no clear D. The CDR3 is 11 residues long. Germline CDR1 and CDR2: GTSNPN and SVGIG (reference sequence). The V and J ends lost 1 base and 3 bases respectively, with 2 bases between them.